Reported below is one T cell receptor beta chain. This clonotype was detected ten times or more. Its antigen target is currently unknown. Per-base quality was not reported, and no clone a single base away is much larger than it. Receptor amplification or capture employed PCR. Reads for this sample came from an Illumina HiSeq 4000. Bulk TCR libraries were made following a previously described method, with the TCR primers given in Table S5. The Qiagen AllPrep DNA/RNA kit was used to purify total RNA. Before analysis, reads from multiple sequencing runs of the same library were pooled. From the authors' description of their analysis: Only reads with exact TCR constant sequence were kept, trimmed to 150 nt, and grouped by their 12-nt molecular barcodes. Reads in each barcode group were sub-clustered using a 15% Levenshtein threshold, and a quality-weighted consensus sequence was built for each RNA molecule. Non-functional sequences were discarded, and so were lower-count sequences lying one edit away from another sequence. Barcode sub-clusters with fewer than 20% of the maximum read count were removed, based on fitting two negative binomial distributions. In-frame beta chains were kept once TCRdb had trimmed the public reads at Q25 with fastp and called clones with MiXCR. Rows with a matching CDR3 protein are joined into one entry that keeps the most common DNA and genes. For this entry, the V and J calls and clone size follow TCRdb and not the study's own pipeline. The sample table holds hundreds of thousands of distinct CDR3 sequences, of which just under 20% were seen once. In total, the top ten clones hold 0.7% to 1% of the sample.

The data were taken from a study of molecular identifiers for immune sequencing clone quantification (dated by TCRdb to the late 2010s). Describing the broader study: For a replicate experiment, RNA from approximately 20,000 or 100,000 naive CD8 T cells was divided into five aliquots, of which four were sequenced. CD8 T cells were used in a methods study to benchmark molecular-identifier clustering-based TCR repertoire sequencing (MIDCIRS) and TCR RNA copy counting.

Beyond this particular receptor, the publication reports: Naive libraries contained spiked-in Jurkat TCR RNA (more than nine copies' worth), which is not part of the donor repertoire. Highly expanded clone sizes could be underestimated if identical TCR molecules share a barcode. When barcode sub-clustering was omitted, TCR diversity was inflated by chimeric consensus sequences, with chimeras reaching as high as 47%. Approximately 3.3 recovered TCR RNA copies per cell were obtained by modeling, versus about 9 by digital PCR, implying a capture efficiency of roughly 32%. In CMV-specific effector cells, clones with more than 20 RNA copies accounted for over 99% of molecules, whereas in naive cells such clones accounted for under 1%. A single cell's worth of spiked-in Jurkat TCR RNA was reported detectable even among one million naive CD8 T cells.

Libraries of naive CD8 T cells were generated from roughly 20,000 to 1,000,000 sorted cells, with 10%, 30% or 50% of the purified RNA used. On a BD FACSAria II, naive CD8 T cells were FACS-sorted as CD8+CD4-CCR7+CD45RA+ and collected into RLT Plus buffer. To test detection sensitivity, Jurkat RNA equal to approximately 10 TCR copies was added to samples of about 18,000-1,100,000 naive CD8 T cells. CD8 T cells were enriched using RosetteSep CD8+ T Cell Enrichment Cocktail and Ficoll-Paque, and the enriched cells then underwent ACK red cell lysis. Taken from the germline V gene, the CDR1 and CDR2 loops are MGHRA and YSYEKL. The CDR3 runs 17 amino acids, cysteine and phenylalanine included. The read is trimmed to its CDR3 DNA, 51 bases read in frame from base 1. Unmatched junction bases come to 10, with V trimmed by 1 base and J by 3 bases.

The clonotype was recovered from a human donor in good health. Some libraries in this study had Jurkat cell RNA spiked in. This chain joins TRBV4-1 to TRBJ2-7; the central 9 bases match TRBD1. Sequenced input: naive CD8+ T cells from blood, with Jurkat cell RNA spiked in. Taken with the paper, the label for cell subset or site translates to: FACS-sorted CD8+CD4-CCR7+CD45RA+ naive T cells. The sequence in DNA is TGCGCCAGCAGCCAAGTGTGGGGACAGGGATCTCACTACGAGCAGTACTTC. This gives the protein CASSQVWGQGSHYEQYF.